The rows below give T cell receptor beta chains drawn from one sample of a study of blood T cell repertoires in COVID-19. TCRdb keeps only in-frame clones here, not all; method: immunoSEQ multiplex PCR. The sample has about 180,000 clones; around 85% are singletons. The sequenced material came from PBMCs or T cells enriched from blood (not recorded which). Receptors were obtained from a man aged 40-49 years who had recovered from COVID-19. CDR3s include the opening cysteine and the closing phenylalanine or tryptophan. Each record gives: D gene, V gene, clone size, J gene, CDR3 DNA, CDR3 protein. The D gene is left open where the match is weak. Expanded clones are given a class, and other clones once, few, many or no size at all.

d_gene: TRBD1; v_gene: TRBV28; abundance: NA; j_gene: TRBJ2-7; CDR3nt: TGTGCCACCTCTTCGGACAGGGGAATCCCCTACGAGCAGTACTTC; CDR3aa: CATSSDRGIPYEQYF
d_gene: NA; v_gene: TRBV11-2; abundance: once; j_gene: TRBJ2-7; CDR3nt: TGTGCCAGCAGCCGTAGAGGGGAGCAGTACTTC; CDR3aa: CASSRRGEQYF
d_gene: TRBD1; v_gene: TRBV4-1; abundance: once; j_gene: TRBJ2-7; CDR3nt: TGCGCCAGCAGCCCCGGACAGGGCTCCTACGAGCAGTACTTC; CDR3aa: CASSPGQGSYEQYF
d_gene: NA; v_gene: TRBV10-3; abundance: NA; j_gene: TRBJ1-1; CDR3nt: TGTGCCATTTCCTGGACAGACAACACTGAAGCTTTCTTT; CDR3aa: CAISWTDNTEAFF
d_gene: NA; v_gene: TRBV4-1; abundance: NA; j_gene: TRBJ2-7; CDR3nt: TGCGCCAGCAGCCAAATTACAGGAAACGAGCAGTACTTC; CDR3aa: CASSQITGNEQYF
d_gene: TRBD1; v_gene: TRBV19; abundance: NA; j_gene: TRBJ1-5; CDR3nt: TGTGCCAGTAGCCCTACAGGGGGCGGCAATCAGCCCCAGCATTTT; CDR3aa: CASSPTGGGNQPQHF
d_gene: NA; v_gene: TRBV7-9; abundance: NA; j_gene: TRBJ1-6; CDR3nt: TGTGCCAGCAGCGACAGCCGGGCGCCAAGCTCCTATAATTCACCCCTCCACTTT; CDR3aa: CASSDSRAPSSYNSPLHF
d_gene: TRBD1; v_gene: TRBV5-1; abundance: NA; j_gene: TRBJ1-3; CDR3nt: TGCGCCAGCAGCTCCACAGGGGGCGCGGGAAACACCATATATTTT; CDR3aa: CASSSTGGAGNTIYF
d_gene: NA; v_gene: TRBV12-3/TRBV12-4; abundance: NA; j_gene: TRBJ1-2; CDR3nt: TGTGCCAGCAGTTCGACACCGAACTATGGCTACACCTTC; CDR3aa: CASSSTPNYGYTF
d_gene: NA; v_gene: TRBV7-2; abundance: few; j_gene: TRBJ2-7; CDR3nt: TGTGCCAGCAACCCTAGGGGTACCAGGGTTGAGCAGTACTTC; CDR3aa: CASNPRGTRVEQYF
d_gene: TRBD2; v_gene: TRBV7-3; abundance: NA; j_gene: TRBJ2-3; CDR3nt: TGTGCCAGCAGCCCTAGCGGGAGCACAGATACGCAGTATTTT; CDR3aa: CASSPSGSTDTQYF
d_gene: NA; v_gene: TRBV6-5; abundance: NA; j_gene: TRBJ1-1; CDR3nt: TGTGCCAGCAGTTACTCGACCAGGGTCAACACTGAAGCTTTCTTT; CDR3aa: CASSYSTRVNTEAFF
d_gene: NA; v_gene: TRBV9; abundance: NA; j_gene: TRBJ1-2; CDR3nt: TGTGCCAGCAGCGTAGACGACATCCATGGCTACACCTTC; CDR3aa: CASSVDDIHGYTF
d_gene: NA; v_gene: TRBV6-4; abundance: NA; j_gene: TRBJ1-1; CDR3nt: TGTGCCAGCAGTGACTCGATTGTTCTACAGACTGAAGCTTTCTTT; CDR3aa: CASSDSIVLQTEAFF
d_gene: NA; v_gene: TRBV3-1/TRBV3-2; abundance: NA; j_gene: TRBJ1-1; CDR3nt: TGTGCCAGCAGCCAAGGAGCAGGGGAGTGGACTGAAGCTTTCTTT; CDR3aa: CASSQGAGEWTEAFF
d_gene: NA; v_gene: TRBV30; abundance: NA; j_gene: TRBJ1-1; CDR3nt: TGTGCCTGGAGTCCTCCCGGGCCGGGAGATCGAGCTTTCTTT; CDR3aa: CAWSPPGPGDRAFF
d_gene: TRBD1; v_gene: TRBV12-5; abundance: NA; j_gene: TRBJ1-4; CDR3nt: TGTGCTAGTGGTTTGGGGACAGGGGGAGAAAAACTGTTTTTT; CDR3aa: CASGLGTGGEKLFF
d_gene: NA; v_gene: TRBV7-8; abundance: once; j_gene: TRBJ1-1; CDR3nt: TGTGCCAGCAGCTTGGCCTCGGGACTGCCGAAGAACACTGAAGCTTTCTTT; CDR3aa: CASSLASGLPKNTEAFF
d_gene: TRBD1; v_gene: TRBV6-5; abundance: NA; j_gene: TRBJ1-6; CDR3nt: TGTGCCAGCAGGCACGGACAGGTTAATTCACCCCTCCACTTT; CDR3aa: CASRHGQVNSPLHF
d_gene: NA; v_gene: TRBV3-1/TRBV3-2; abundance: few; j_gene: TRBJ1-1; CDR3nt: TGTGCCAGCAGCCACCGGGGTCCTGAAGCTTTCTTT; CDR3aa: CASSHRGPEAFF
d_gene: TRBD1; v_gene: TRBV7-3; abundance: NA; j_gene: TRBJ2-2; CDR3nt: TGTGCCAGCAGCTCACCGGGACAGGGAATTGTTGGGGAGCTGTTTTTT; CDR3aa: CASSSPGQGIVGELFF
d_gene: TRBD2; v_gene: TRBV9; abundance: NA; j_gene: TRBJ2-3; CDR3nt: TGTGCCAGTGACAACGGACTAGCGGGTCCCGCAGATACGCAGTATTTT; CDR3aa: CASDNGLAGPADTQYF
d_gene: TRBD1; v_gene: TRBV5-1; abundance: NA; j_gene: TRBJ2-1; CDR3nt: TGCGCCAGCAGCATGGACAGGGAGATTCAGTTCTTC; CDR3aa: CASSMDREIQFF
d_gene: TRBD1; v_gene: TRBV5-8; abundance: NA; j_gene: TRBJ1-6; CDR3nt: TGTGCCAGCAGCTTGGCCTTAATGACAGGGCCATATAATTCACCCCTCCACTTT; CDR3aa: CASSLALMTGPYNSPLHF
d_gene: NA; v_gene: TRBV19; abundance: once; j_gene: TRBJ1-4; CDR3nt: TGTGCCAGTAGTATAGTACCCGGGGGGTCGTATGAAAAACTGTTTTTT; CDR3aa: CASSIVPGGSYEKLFF
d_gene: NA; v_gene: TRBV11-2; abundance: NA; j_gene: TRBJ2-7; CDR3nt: TGTGCCAGCAGCTTAGAATCCGCCTACGAGCAGTACTTC; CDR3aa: CASSLESAYEQYF
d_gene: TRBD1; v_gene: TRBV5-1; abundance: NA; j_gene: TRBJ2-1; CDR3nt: TGCGCCAGCAGCTGGGCCGGAGACAGGGGACGGGATGAGCAGTTCTTC; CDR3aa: CASSWAGDRGRDEQFF
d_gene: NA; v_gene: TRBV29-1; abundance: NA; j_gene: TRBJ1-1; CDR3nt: TGCAGCGTCCATGGACAGCTGGGAAACACTGAAGCTTTCTTT; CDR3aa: CSVHGQLGNTEAFF
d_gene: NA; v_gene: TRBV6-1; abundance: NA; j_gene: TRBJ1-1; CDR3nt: TGTGCCAGCAGTGAATACCCTCGTGGGGGGGCTTTCTTT; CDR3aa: CASSEYPRGGAFF
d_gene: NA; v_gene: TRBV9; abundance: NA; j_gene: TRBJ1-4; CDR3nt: TGTGCCAGCAGCGTATCGGATGAAAAACTGTTTTTT; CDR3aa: CASSVSDEKLFF
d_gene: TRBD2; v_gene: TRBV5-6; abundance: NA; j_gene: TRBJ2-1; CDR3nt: TGTGCCAGCAGCTTGCTTACTAGCGGGATCCCCGCCTACAATGAGCAGTTCTTC; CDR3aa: CASSLLTSGIPAYNEQFF
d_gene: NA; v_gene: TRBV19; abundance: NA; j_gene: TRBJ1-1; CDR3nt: TGTGCCAGTAGTATGGGGGGATTACCTTTTGAAGCTTTCTTT; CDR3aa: CASSMGGLPFEAFF
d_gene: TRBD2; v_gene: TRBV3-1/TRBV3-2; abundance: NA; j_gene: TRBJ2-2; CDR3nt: TGTGCCAGCAGCCAAGATTGGGCTAGCGGGGGGCAAAACACCGGGGAGCTGTTTTTT; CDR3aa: CASSQDWASGGQNTGELFF
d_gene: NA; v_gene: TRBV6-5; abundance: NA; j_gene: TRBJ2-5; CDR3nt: TGTGCCAGCAGTTACTCGGTCTCAGGCGCAGGAGAGACCCAGTACTTC; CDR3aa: CASSYSVSGAGETQYF
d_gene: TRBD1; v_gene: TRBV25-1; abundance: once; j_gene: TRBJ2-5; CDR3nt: TGTGCCAGCAGTGGTGGAATATGGACAGGGCCGGGGGAGACCCAGTACTTC; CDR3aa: CASSGGIWTGPGETQYF
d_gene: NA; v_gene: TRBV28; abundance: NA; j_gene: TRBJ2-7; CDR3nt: TGTGCCAGCAGTTTTATGTACGAGCAGTACTTC; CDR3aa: CASSFMYEQYF
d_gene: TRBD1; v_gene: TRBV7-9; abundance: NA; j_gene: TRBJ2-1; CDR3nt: TGTGCCAGCAGCTTACGTTCCGGGACAGGGAGCTCCTACAATGAGCAGTTCTTC; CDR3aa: CASSLRSGTGSSYNEQFF
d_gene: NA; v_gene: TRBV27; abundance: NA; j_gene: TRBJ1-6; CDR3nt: TGTGCCAGCCGTGCAACGGATAATTCACCCCTCCACTTT; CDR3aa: CASRATDNSPLHF
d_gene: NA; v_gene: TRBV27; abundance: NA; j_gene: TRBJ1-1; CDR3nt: TGTGCCAGCAGTTTATACCAGGGGACTGAAGCTTTCTTT; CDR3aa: CASSLYQGTEAFF
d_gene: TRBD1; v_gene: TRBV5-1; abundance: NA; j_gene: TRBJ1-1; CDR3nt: TGCGCCAGCAGCGAACCGGGACAGGGTATTACTGAAGCTTTCTTT; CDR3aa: CASSEPGQGITEAFF
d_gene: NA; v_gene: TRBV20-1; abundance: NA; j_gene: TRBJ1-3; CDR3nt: TGCAGTGCTGACAATGGAAACACCATATATTTT; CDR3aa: CSADNGNTIYF
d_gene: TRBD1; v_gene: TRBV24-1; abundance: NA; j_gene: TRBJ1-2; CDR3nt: TGTGCCACCAGTGACTCAGGGACAGAAAAACACTATGGCTACACCTTC; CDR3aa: CATSDSGTEKHYGYTF
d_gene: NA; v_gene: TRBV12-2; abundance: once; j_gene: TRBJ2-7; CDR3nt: TGTGCAAGTCGCCTCGGACAGGGGGCGCGCTACGAGCAGTACTTC; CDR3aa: CASRLGQGARYEQYF